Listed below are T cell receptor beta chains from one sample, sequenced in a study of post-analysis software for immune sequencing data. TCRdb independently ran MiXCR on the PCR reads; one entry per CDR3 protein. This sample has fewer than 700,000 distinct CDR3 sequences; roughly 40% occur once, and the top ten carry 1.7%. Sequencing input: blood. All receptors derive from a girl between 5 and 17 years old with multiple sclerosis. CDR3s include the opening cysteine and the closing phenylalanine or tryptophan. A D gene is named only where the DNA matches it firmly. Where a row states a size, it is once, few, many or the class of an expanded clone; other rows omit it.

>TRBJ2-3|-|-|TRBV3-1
CASSQGITDTQYF
TGTGCCAGCAGCCAGGGTATCACAGATACGCAGTATTTT
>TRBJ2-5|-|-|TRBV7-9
CASSDFRGLAEQETQYF
TGTGCCAGCAGCGACTTTCGCGGGTTAGCGGAGCAAGAGACCCAGTACTTC
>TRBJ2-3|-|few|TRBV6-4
CASSETTTDTQYF
TGTGCCAGCAGTGAAACTACCACAGATACGCAGTATTTT
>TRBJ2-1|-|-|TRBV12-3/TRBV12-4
CASSRASGEQFF
TGTGCCAGCAGCAGAGCTAGTGGTGAGCAGTTCTTC
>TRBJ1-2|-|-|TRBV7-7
CASSRQRNYGYTF
TGTGCTAGCAGCAGACAGAGAAACTATGGCTACACCTTC
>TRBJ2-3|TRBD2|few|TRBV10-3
CAVSTSGRSSSTDTQYF
TGTGCCGTCTCTACTAGCGGGAGATCGTCGAGCACAGATACGCAGTATTTT
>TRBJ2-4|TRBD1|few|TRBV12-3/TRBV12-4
CACSYRQGIAQYF
TGTGCCTGCAGTTATAGACAGGGTATAGCCCAGTACTTC
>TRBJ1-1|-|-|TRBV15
CATSRVRVSEAFF
TGTGCCACCAGCAGAGTAAGGGTATCTGAAGCTTTCTTT
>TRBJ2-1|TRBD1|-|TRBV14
CASSPWTGNEQFF
TGTGCCAGCAGCCCTTGGACAGGGAATGAGCAGTTCTTC
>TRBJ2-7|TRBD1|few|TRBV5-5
CASSLSGTGPYEQYF
TGTGCCAGCAGCTTGAGTGGGACAGGGCCCTACGAGCAGTACTTC
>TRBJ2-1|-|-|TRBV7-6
CASSLERTYNEQFF
TGTGCCAGCAGCTTAGAGCGGACCTACAATGAGCAGTTCTTC
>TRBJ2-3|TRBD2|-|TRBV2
CASSRTSGGETSTDTQYF
TGTGCCAGCAGTAGGACTAGCGGGGGTGAGACTAGCACAGATACGCAGTATTTT
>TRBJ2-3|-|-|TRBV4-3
CASSQEVSANTDTQYF
TGCGCCAGCAGCCAAGAAGTTAGCGCAAACACAGATACGCAGTATTTT
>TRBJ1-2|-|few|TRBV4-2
CASSHDSYGYTF
TGTGCCAGCAGCCATGACAGCTATGGCTACACCTTC
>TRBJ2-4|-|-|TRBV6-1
CAASDLGKNIQYF
TGTGCCGCCTCGGATTTGGGCAAAAACATTCAGTACTTC
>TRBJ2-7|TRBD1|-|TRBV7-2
CASRRTGSHEQYF
TGTGCCAGCAGACGGACAGGGTCCCACGAGCAGTACTTC
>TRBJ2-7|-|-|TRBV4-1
CASSQVPGQSNEQYF
TGCGCCAGCAGCCAGGTCCCCGGACAGTCCAACGAGCAGTACTTC
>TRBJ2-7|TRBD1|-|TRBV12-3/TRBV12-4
CASSLGQRQGDYEQYF
TGTGCCAGCAGTTTGGGTCAACGACAGGGAGACTACGAGCAGTACTTC
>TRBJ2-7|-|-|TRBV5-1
CASSVDRASYEQYF
TGCGCCAGCAGCGTCGACAGAGCCTCCTACGAGCAGTACTTC
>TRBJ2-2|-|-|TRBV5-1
CASSSGHLTNTGELFF
TGCGCCAGCAGCTCGGGACACCTCACGAACACCGGGGAGCTGTTTTTT
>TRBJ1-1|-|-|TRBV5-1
CASSLSGWMDTEAFF
TGCGCCAGCAGCTTGAGTGGGTGGATGGACACTGAAGCTTTCTTT
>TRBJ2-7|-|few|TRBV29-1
CSVAGVGGGELYEQYF
TGCAGCGTGGCTGGAGTTGGTGGGGGAGAGCTCTACGAGCAGTACTTC
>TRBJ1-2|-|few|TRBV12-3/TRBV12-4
CASSFEGLGYGYTF
TGTGCCAGCAGTTTTGAGGGGTTAGGCTATGGCTACACCTTC
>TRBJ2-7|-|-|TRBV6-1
CASSEPASAKSSYNEQYF
TGTGCCAGCAGTGAGCCGGCTAGCGCTAAGAGCTCCTACAATGAGCAGTACTTC
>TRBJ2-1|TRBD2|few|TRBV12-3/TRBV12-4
CASSLRGGSTDEQFF
TGTGCCAGCAGTTTACGGGGGGGCAGTACCGATGAGCAGTTCTTC
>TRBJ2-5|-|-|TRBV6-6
CASSYSTGWTETQYF
TGTGCCAGCAGTTACTCAACAGGGTGGACGGAGACCCAGTACTTC
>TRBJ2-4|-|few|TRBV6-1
CASGGTKVNIQYF
TGTGCCAGCGGGGGTACAAAAGTGAACATTCAGTACTTC
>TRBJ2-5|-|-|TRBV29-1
CSAGRAREGETQYF
TGCAGCGCCGGCCGGGCTCGAGAAGGAGAGACCCAGTACTTC
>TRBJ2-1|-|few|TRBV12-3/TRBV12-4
CASSTGTYNEQFF
TGTGCCAGCAGTACGGGGACCTACAATGAGCAGTTCTTC
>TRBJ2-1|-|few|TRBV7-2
CASSANLGRDEQFF
TGTGCCAGCAGCGCCAATCTCGGACGGGATGAGCAGTTCTTC
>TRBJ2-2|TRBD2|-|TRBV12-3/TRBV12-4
CASRVGLPGTGELFF
TGTGCCAGCAGAGTGGGACTACCTGGGACCGGGGAGCTGTTTTTT
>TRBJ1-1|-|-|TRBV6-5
CASRTGHTEAFF
TGTGCCAGCAGGACCGGCCACACTGAAGCTTTCTTT
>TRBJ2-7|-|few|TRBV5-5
CASSLVIGDSDEQYF
TGTGCCAGCAGCTTGGTAATCGGCGATTCCGACGAGCAGTACTTC